The 10 T cell receptor beta chains given below trace back to one sample, sequenced in a study of blood T cell repertoires in COVID-19. The table came from immunoSEQ multiplex PCR; TCRdb's copy has only in-frame clones and leaves some out. The sample gives roughly 230,000 clones, roughly 84% of which show up once; about 0.93% is in the top ten. Sequenced sample: peripheral blood. The receptors here all came from a middle-aged man with acute or convalescent COVID-19.

This chain connects TRBV5-4 to TRBJ1-2, with D perhaps matching TRBD1 (6 bases). Germline CDR1 and CDR2: SGHNT and YYREEE (reference sequence). The V gene lost 0 bases and the J gene lost 4 bases, with 10 bases spanning the gap. The CDR3 is 14 amino acids. This CDR3 reads CASSLGQASYGYTF. The CDR3 DNA reads TGTGCCAGCAGCTTGGGACAGGCCAGCTATGGCTACACCTTC.

The V call is TRBV5-8, the J call TRBJ2-5; 10 bases match TRBD2. The CDR3 consists of 15 residues. With 5 bases clipped from V and 2 bases from J, the junction kept 6 bases outside the gene matches. The germline CDR1 and CDR2 sequences are SGHTS and YDEGEE. The CDR3 DNA is TGTGCCAGCAGTCAGTTACTAGCGGGGCAAGAGACCCAGTACTTC. Its translation is CASSQLLAGQETQYF.

This clone was seen once. The J gene is TRBJ2-7, the V gene TRBV11-1, with D tentatively TRBD2 (5 bases). Germline V gene lookup returns CDR1 SGHAT and CDR2 FQDESV (reference sequence). This CDR3 is 12 amino acids long. The V end was cut by 5 bases, the J end by 2 bases, with 7 bases between. The CDR3 bases are TGTGCCAGCAGCACCGGGACCTACGAGCAGTACTTC. Protein sequence: CASSTGTYEQYF.

The chain links TRBV27 to TRBJ2-7; D gene uncertain. V lost 5 bases to trimming and J lost 1 base, with 9 bases between them. The CDR3 covers 13 residues. In germline, CDR1 is MNHEY, CDR2 SMNVEV (reference sequence). The CDR3 coding sequence is TGTGCCAGCAGTCCCGCGCCGTCCTACGAGCAGTACTTC. Its translation is CASSPAPSYEQYF.

This clone was seen a single time. The chain recombines TRBV3-1 (or the pseudogene TRBV3-2) with TRBJ2-1; D is uncertain. The V gene lost 3 bases and the J gene lost 9 bases, with 6 bases spanning the gap. Germline V gives CDR1 LGHDT, CDR2 YNNKEL (reference sequence). This CDR3 is 11 amino acids long. CDR3 nucleotides: TGTGCCAGCAGCCAGGCCACTGAGCAGTTCTTC. Translating it yields CASSQATEQFF.

This clone was observed once. V gene TRBV6-4 combines with J gene TRBJ1-5; 8 positions agree with TRBD1. J lost 2 bases, V lost 4 bases, and 10 bases had no gene match. The CDR3 sequence is 17 residues long. The V gene's germline CDR1 is MRHNA and CDR2 SNTAGT. CDR3 protein: CASSAHQDRDGNQPQHF. CDR3 in DNA: TGTGCCAGCAGTGCCCATCAGGACAGGGACGGCAATCAGCCCCAGCATTTT.

The chain uses TRBV4-2 and TRBJ2-5; 10 bases agree with TRBD2. V trimming: 1 base; J trimming: 5 bases; junction bases outside the gene matches: 7. The germline V gene encodes CDR1 LGHNA and CDR2 YNFKEQ. The CDR3 runs to 16 residues. The CDR3 region has the DNA TGTGCCAGCAGCCAAGGCGAAGCGGGGGGGCCGGAGACCCAGTACTTC. Residues: CASSQGEAGGPETQYF.

The chain links TRBV5-4 to TRBJ1-2; D is perhaps TRBD1 (5 bases). The CDR3 sequence is 14 residues long. The germline V and J ends were trimmed by 0 bases and 1 base, with 7 bases remaining between them. CDR1 is SGHNT and CDR2 is YYREEE in the germline V gene (reference sequence). CDR3 bases: TGTGCCAGCAGCTTGGGGACATATAACTATGGCTACACCTTC. It yields the protein CASSLGTYNYGYTF. Combining the CDR3 with reference TRBV5-4 and TRBJ1-2 gives the whole variable domain ETGVTQSPTHLIKTRGQQVTLRCSSQSGHNTVSWYQQALGQGPQFIFQYYREEENGRGNFPPRFSGLQFPNYSSELNVNALELDDSALYLCASSLGTYNYGYTFGSGTRLTVV.

The chain couples TRBV30 to TRBJ1-1, with D possibly TRBD1 on 6 matching bases. The CDR3 has 12 residues. The ends were cut back, 0 bases at V and 4 bases at J, with 6 bases in the middle. Germline-derived CDR1 and CDR2 are GTSNPN and SVGIG (reference sequence). The CDR3 loop reads CAWSVQGTEAFF. The CDR3 nucleotides read TGTGCCTGGAGTGTACAGGGCACTGAAGCTTTCTTT.

The DNA for the CDR3 is TGTGCCATCAGTGAGGCCGGGGGGGCCTCAAATGAGCAGTTCTTC. It specifies CAISEAGGASNEQFF. The J gene is TRBJ2-1, the V gene TRBV10-3, with TRBD2 identical over 8 bases. The CDR3 is 15 residues long. Germline V gene data show CDR1 as ENHRY and CDR2 as SYGVKD. After removal of 2 bases from V and 7 bases from J, the junction contained 7 bases not matched to a gene.